These 10 T cell receptor beta chains originate from one sample sequenced in a study of blood T cell repertoires in COVID-19. Produced via immunoSEQ multiplex PCR; TCRdb's table is partial and in-frame only. Found here are fewer than 250,000 clones, around 80% of them singletons; the top ten hold about an eighth. The sample consisted of peripheral blood. Receptor source: a middle-aged woman with acute or convalescent COVID-19.

The chain combines TRBV6-6 with TRBJ2-7, with 7 nucleotides matching TRBD1. The germline V gene encodes CDR1 MNHNY and CDR2 SVGAGI (reference sequence). This CDR3 region has 14 residues. V lost 3 bases, J lost 2 bases, and 4 bases stayed unmatched. CDR3 in DNA: TGTGCCAGCAGTTATATCCAGGGGGCCTACGAGCAGTACTTC. It is translated as CASSYIQGAYEQYF.

The rearrangement links TRBV9 to TRBJ2-1, with 7 nucleotides matching TRBD2. V lost 0 bases and J lost 8; bases outside the gene matches: 8. The CDR3 extends over 15 amino acids. Germline loops: CDR1 SGDLS, CDR2 YYNGEE. CDR3 sequence: CASSVVGTKYHEQFF. CDR3 sequence (DNA): TGTGCCAGCAGCGTAGTCGGGACTAAATACCATGAGCAGTTCTTC.

The CDR3 spells CAISEGGEKLFF. CDR3 bases: TGTGCCATCAGTGAGGGCGGTGAAAAACTGTTTTTT. The chain is built from TRBV10-3 and TRBJ1-4; D call uncertain. CDR1 and CDR2 (germline): ENHRY, SYGVKD. The CDR3 has 12 amino acids. The germline V and J ends were trimmed by 2 bases and 7 bases, with 5 bases remaining between them.

This clone has just one count. The CDR3 coding sequence is TGTGCCAGCAGCCGACAATGGGGAGAGGGAGAGACCCAGTACTTC. Translated: CASSRQWGEGETQYF. The chain employs TRBV7-8 and TRBJ2-5; D may be TRBD2 (5 bases). This CDR3 comprises 15 residues. The germline V and J ends were trimmed by 5 bases and 4 bases, with 17 bases remaining between them. The germline CDR1 and CDR2 sequences are SGHVS and FQNEAQ.

The chain joins TRBV30 to TRBJ2-1; possible D gene TRBD2, 5 bases. Germline-derived CDR1 and CDR2 are GTSNPN and SVGIG (reference sequence). Trimming cost V 0 bases and J 6 bases, with 15 bases left between them. The CDR3 is 15 amino acids. CDR3: CAWSVRGLGFNEQFF. As DNA, the CDR3 is TGTGCCTGGAGTGTTAGAGGACTCGGATTCAATGAGCAGTTCTTC.

This sequence joins TRBV6-6 and TRBJ1-4, with TRBD1 as a possible D gene (5 bases). V was trimmed by 6 bases and J by 7 bases, leaving 12 bases between them. Germline assignment: CDR1 MNHNY and CDR2 SVGAGI (reference sequence). This CDR3 has 13 residues. CDR3: CASRGLGGEKLFF. DNA of the CDR3: TGTGCCAGCAGGGGGCTGGGAGGTGAAAAACTGTTTTTT.

The gene calls are TRBV19 and TRBJ1-5, with 9 bases lining up with TRBD1. The CDR3 loop spans 17 amino acids. V dropped 3 bases and J dropped 1; count of bases not matched to a gene: 7. Per the germline V gene, CDR1 is LNHDA and CDR2 is SQIVND (reference sequence). The CDR3 coding sequence is TGTGCCAGTAGTATGACAGGGGGAGATGCCAGCAATCAGCCCCAGCATTTT. Translation: CASSMTGGDASNQPQHF.

This chain links TRBV20-1 with TRBJ2-3; 13 positions match TRBD2. Germline assignment: CDR1 DFQATT and CDR2 SNEGSKA (reference sequence). The CDR3 contains 17 residues. The V segment lost 3 bases and the J segment 3 bases; nucleotides outside the gene matches: 9. The CDR3 is CSASSRTSGGATDTQYF. The CDR3 DNA reads as TGCAGTGCTAGTTCCCGTACTAGCGGGGGGGCAACAGATACGCAGTATTTT.

The chain employs TRBV19 and TRBJ1-1; D call uncertain. Germline CDR1 LNHDA, CDR2 SQIVND (reference sequence). V was trimmed by 0 bases and J by 1 base, leaving 15 bases between them. The CDR3 is 17 amino acids. The CDR3 DNA is TGTGCCAGTAGTATAGATCGCGGGATCAGAGGGAACACTGAAGCTTTCTTT. This gives the protein CASSIDRGIRGNTEAFF.

The rearrangement uses TRBV25-1 and TRBJ2-5; D is ambiguous. Trimming took off 1 base at V and 5 bases at J, with 11 bases between the two ends. Germline V gene lookup returns CDR1 MGHDK and CDR2 SYGVNS. The CDR3 totals 14 residues. The CDR3, as DNA: TGTGCCAGCAGTGAATCCCAGGTCTGGGAGACCCAGTACTTC. The encoded protein is CASSESQVWETQYF.